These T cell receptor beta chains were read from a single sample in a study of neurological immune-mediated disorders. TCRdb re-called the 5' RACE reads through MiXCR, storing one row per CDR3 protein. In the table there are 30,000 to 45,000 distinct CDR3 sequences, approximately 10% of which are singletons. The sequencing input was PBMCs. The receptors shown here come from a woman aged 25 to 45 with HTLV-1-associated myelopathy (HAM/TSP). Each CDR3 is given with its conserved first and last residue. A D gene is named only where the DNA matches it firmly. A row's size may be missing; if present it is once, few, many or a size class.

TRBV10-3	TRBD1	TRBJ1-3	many	TGTGCCATCAGCAACCGGGACAGCGATCCTGGAAACACCATATATTTT	CAISNRDSDPGNTIYF
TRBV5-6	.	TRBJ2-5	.	TGTGCCAGCAGCCTGACCCACCAAGAGACCCAGTACTTC	CASSLTHQETQYF
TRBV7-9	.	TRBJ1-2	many	TGTGCCAGCAGCTTAGTTGGGCAGTCCTATGGCTACACCTTC	CASSLVGQSYGYTF
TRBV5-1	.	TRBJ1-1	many	TGCGCCAGCAGCTTTAGTGGTCAGCCAATGAACACTGAAGCTTTCTTT	CASSFSGQPMNTEAFF
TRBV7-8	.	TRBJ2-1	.	TGTGCCAGCAGCTCTGAATTGGTGGGGGCTGTTTCCTACAATGAGCAGTTCTTC	CASSSELVGAVSYNEQFF
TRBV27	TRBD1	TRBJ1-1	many	TGTGCCAGCAGTACAGGGGATGCGGGTGAAGCTTTCTTT	CASSTGDAGEAFF
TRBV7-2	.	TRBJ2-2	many	TGTGCCAGCAGACGTGACCCGACGAACACCGGGGAGCTGTTTTTT	CASRRDPTNTGELFF
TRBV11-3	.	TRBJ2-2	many	TGTGCCAGCAAATTATGGGATCGGGCCAACACCGGGGAGCTGTTTTTT	CASKLWDRANTGELFF
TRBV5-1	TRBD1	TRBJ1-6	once	TGCGCCAGCAGCTGGGTTGTGACAGGGAATTCACCCCTCCACTTT	CASSWVVTGNSPLHF
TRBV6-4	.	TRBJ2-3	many	TGTGCCAGCAGTGACGGACTGGGCGGGGGCGGCTCGGATACGCAGTATTTT	CASSDGLGGGGSDTQYF
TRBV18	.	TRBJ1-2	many	TGTGCCAGCTCACCCAACGTTCCAGGGACTCTCTATGGCTACACCTTC	CASSPNVPGTLYGYTF
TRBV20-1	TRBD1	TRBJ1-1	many	TGCAGTGCTAGAGCCAGACAGGGTCGAAGCACTGAAGCTTTCTTT	CSARARQGRSTEAFF
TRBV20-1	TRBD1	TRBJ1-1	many	TGCAGTGCTAGAAGGGGGCGCGGCACTGAAGCTTTCTTT	CSARRGRGTEAFF
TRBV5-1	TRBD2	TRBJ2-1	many	TGCGCCAGCAGCTTCGAGCGGGGGGACGGTGAGCAGTTCTTC	CASSFERGDGEQFF
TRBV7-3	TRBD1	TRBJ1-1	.	TGTGCCAGCAGCTCGACAGGGGCGACAGGGGACACTGAAGCTTTCTTT	CASSSTGATGDTEAFF
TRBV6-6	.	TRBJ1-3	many	TGTGCCAGCAGTTACTCGCAGGTTTACTCTGGAAACACCATATATTTT	CASSYSQVYSGNTIYF
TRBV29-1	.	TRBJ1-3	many	TGCAGCGTTGTTAACAGGGAGTCTGGAAACACCATATATTTT	CSVVNRESGNTIYF
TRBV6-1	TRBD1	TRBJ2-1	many	TGTGCCGCCCACGAGGGGACAGGGATCGTCAATGAGCAGTTCTTC	CAAHEGTGIVNEQFF
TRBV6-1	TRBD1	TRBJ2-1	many	TGTGCCAGCACCGGCTTACAGGGGAGCTCCTACAATGAGCAGTTCTTC	CASTGLQGSSYNEQFF
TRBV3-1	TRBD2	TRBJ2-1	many	TGTGCCAGCAGCCAATTGAGGCGGGGGGGCCAGTCCCCCAATGAGCAGTTCTTC	CASSQLRRGGQSPNEQFF
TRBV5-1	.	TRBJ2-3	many	TGCGCCAGCAGCCCCGTTGCGGGGGCCGCCACAGATACGCAGTATTTT	CASSPVAGAATDTQYF
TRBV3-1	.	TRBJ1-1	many	TGTGCCAGCAGCCAAGAGGGCAGAGGGTTCTTTCCTGAAGCTTTCTTT	CASSQEGRGFFPEAFF
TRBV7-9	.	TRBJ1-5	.	.	CASSFYICSASAAAASNQPQHF
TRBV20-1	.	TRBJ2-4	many	TGCAGTGCCTCGCTGGACGGAGGGGTCATTCAGTACTTC	CSASLDGGVIQYF
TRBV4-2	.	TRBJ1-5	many	TGTGCCAGCAGCCAAGATCCGGCAGGCGGGGTCAATCAGCCCCAGCATTTT	CASSQDPAGGVNQPQHF
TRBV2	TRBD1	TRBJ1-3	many	TGTGCCAGCAGTTCCCGGACAGGGAGGCCCTCTGGAAACACCATATATTTT	CASSSRTGRPSGNTIYF
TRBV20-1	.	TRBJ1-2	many	TGCAGTGCTAGCGTGGGGGCGCGGTATGGCTACACCTTC	CSASVGARYGYTF
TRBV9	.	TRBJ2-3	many	TGTGCCAGCAGCGTAGATCATCCGGATACGCAGTATTTT	CASSVDHPDTQYF
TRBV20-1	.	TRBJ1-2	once	TGCAGTGCTCTTGATTTGGCTGGCTATGGCTACACCTTC	CSALDLAGYGYTF
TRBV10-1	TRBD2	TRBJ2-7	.	TGCGCCAGCTCGTCGGGGGGAGTCGAGCAGTACTTC	CASSSGGVEQYF
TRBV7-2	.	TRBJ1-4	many	TGTGCCAGCAGCTTGCGAGGGTGGGGCCAAACATATAATGAAAAACTGTTTTTT	CASSLRGWGQTYNEKLFF
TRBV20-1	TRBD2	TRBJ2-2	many	TGCAGTGCTAGGGACGGCGGGAGATTAACCGGGGAGCTGTTTTTT	CSARDGGRLTGELFF
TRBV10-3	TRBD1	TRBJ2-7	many	TGTGCCATCAGTCGCGACAGGGGCCCATCCTACGAGCAGTACTTC	CAISRDRGPSYEQYF
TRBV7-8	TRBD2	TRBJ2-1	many	TGTGCCAGCAGCTTATATATTGCCCGGCTAGCGGGGAACAATGAGCAGTTCTTC	CASSLYIARLAGNNEQFF
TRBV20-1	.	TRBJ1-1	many	TGCAGTGCTACCTTCTTCGGGACTGAAGCTTTCTTT	CSATFFGTEAFF
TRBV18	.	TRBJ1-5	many	TGTGCCAGCTCACCTGCCGGGAACAATCAGCCCCAGCATTTT	CASSPAGNNQPQHF
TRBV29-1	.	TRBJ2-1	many	TGCAGCGTTCCCGGCGGGACGATTGACAATGAGCAGTTCTTC	CSVPGGTIDNEQFF
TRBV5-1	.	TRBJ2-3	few	TGCGCCAGCAGCTTTATCCGCACAGATACGCAGTATTTT	CASSFIRTDTQYF
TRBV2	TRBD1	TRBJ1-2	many	TGTGCCAGCAAGCCGGACAGGGGGCTCTATGGCTACACCTTC	CASKPDRGLYGYTF
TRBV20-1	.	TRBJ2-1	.	TGCAGTGCTGGTGTGATCACAGGGCTGGAGGGTACCAATGAGCAGTTCTTC	CSAGVITGLEGTNEQFF
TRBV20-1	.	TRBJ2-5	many	TGCAGTGCTACAGGGCGGCAAGAGACCCAGTACTTC	CSATGRQETQYF
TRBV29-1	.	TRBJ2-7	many	TGCAGCGTTGGTATGGCGCCATACGAGCAGTACTTC	CSVGMAPYEQYF
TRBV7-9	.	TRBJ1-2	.	TGTGCCAGCAGCTCGACAGTGTGCGGTTTCTATGGCTACACCTTC	CASSSTVCGFYGYTF
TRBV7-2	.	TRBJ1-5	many	TGTGCCAGCAGCATAACCAGGTTTCAGCCCCAGCATTTT	CASSITRFQPQHF
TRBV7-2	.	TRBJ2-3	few	TGTGCCAGCAGCTCGTGGGGAGATACGCAGTATTTT	CASSSWGDTQYF
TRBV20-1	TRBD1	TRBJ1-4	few	TGCAGTGCCTTTGACAGGGGGCAAGGAAAACTGTTTTTT	CSAFDRGQGKLFF
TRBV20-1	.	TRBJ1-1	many	TGCAGTGCTACCCCTGGGACAAGGGGTCCTGAAGCTTTCTTT	CSATPGTRGPEAFF
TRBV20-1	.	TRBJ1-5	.	TGCAGTGACGCCCCAGCGGCAGCCCCTAATCAGCCCCAGCATTTT	CSDAPAAAPNQPQHF
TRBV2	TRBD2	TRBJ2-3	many	TGTGCCAGCTCCCCGGGACTAGCACTGTATTTT	CASSPGLALYF
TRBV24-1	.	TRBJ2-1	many	TGTGCCACCTCGGACCGGGCTCGGAATGAGCAGTTCTTC	CATSDRARNEQFF
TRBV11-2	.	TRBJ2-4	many	TGTGCCAGCAGCTTAGGGCAGGTTATAGCCAAAAACATTCAGTACTTC	CASSLGQVIAKNIQYF
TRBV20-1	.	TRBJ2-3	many	TGCAGTGCTTTCGAGACTGTACGGTACACAGATACGCAGTATTTT	CSAFETVRYTDTQYF
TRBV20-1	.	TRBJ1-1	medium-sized	TGCAGTGCGAGAGACGGGAACACTGAAGCTTTCTTT	CSARDGNTEAFF
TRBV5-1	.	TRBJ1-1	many	TGCGCCAGCAGCTTGGATGGAATCTCTGAAGCTTTCTTT	CASSLDGISEAFF
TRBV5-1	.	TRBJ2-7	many	TGCGCCAGCAGCTTGGCGCCGGGGCAATCCCCCTACGAGCAGTACTTC	CASSLAPGQSPYEQYF
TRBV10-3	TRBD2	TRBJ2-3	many	TGTGCCATCAGTGAGTCGACTAGCGGGGGCCCCCCCCATACGCAGTATTTT	CAISESTSGGPPHTQYF